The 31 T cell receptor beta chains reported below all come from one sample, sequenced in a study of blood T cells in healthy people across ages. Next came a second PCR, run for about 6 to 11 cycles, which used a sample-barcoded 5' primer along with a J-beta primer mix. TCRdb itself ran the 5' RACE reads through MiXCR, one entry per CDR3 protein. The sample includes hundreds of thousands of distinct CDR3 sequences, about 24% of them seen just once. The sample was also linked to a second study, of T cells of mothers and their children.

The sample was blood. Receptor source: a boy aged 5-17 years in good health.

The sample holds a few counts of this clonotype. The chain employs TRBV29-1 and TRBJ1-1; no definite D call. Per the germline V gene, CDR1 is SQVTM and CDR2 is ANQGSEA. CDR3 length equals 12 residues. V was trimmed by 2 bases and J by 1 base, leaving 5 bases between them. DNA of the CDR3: TGCAGCGTTGAACCGGGGAACACTGAAGCTTTCTTT. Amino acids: CSVEPGNTEAFF.

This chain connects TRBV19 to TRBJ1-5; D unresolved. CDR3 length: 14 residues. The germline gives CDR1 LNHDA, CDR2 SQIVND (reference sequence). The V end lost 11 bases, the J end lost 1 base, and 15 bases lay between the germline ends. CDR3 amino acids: CASWTTASNQPQHF. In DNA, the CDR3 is TGTGCCTCCTGGACCACCGCCAGCAATCAGCCCCAGCATTTT.

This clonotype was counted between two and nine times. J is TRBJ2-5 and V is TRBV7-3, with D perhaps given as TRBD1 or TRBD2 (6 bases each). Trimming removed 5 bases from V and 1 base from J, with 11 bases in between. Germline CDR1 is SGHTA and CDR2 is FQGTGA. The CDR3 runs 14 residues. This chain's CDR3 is CASSRGTLQETQYF. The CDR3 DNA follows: TGTGCCAGCAGCCGCGGGACACTCCAAGAGACCCAGTACTTC.

CDR3 sequence reads: CASTRPRETQYF. DNA for the CDR3: TGTGCCAGCACCCGACCAAGGGAGACCCAGTACTTC. The chain couples TRBV28 to TRBJ2-5; D not certain. Between the trimmed V and J ends, which lost 7 bases and 5 bases, there was a span of 11 bases. CDR3 size: 12 residues. Germline CDR1 is MDHEN and CDR2 is SYDVKM. The entire variable domain, with the rest obtained from reference TRBV28 and TRBJ2-5, is as follows: DVKVTQSSRYLVKRTGEKVFLECVQDMDHENMFWYRQDPGLGLRLIYFSYDVKMKEKGDIPEGYSVSREKKERFSLILESASTNQTSMYLCASTRPRETQYFGPGTRLLVL.

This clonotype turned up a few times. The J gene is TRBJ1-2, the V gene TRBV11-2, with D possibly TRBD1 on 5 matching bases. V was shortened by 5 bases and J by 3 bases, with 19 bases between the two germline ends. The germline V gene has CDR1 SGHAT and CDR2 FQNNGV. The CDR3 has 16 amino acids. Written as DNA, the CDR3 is TGTGCCAGCAGCCTAAGCGGGGGGGGAGTCTACTATGGCTACACCTTC. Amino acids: CASSLSGGGVYYGYTF.

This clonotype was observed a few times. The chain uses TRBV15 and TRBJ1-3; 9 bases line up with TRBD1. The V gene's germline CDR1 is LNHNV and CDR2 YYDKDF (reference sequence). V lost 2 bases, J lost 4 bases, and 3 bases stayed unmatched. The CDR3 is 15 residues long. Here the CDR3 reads CATSRSGQGGNTIYF. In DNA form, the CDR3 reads TGTGCCACCAGCAGATCGGGACAGGGCGGAAACACCATATATTTT.

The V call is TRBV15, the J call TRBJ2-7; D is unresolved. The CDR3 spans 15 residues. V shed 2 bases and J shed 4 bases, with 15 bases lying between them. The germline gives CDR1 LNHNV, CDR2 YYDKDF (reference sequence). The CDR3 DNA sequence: TGTGCCACCAGCAGAAAAACGGACGGATTTTACGAGCAGTACTTC. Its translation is CATSRKTDGFYEQYF.

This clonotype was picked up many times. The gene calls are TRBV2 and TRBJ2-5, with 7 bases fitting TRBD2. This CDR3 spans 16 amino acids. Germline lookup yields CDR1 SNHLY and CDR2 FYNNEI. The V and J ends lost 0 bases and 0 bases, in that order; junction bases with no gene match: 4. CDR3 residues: CASSEATSANQETQYF. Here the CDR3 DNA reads TGTGCCAGCAGTGAAGCCACTAGCGCGAACCAAGAGACCCAGTACTTC.

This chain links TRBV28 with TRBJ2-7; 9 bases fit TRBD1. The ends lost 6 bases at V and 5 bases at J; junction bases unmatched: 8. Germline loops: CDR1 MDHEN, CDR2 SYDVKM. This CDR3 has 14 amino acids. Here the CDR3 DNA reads TGTGCCAGCAGATCACCGGGACAGGGCGACGAGCAGTACTTC. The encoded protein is CASRSPGQGDEQYF.

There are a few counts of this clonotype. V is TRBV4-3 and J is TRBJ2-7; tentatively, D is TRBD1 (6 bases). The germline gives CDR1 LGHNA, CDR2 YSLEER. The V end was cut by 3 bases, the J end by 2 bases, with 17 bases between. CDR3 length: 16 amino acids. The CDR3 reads CASSQAADSRTYEQYF. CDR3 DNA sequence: TGCGCCAGCAGCCAGGCTGCGGACAGCCGAACCTACGAGCAGTACTTC.

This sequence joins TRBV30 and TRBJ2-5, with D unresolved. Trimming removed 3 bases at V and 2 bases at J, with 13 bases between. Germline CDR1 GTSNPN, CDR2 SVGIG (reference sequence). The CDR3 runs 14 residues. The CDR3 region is CAWRALDPQETQYF. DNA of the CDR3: TGTGCCTGGAGGGCCCTTGACCCACAAGAGACCCAGTACTTC.

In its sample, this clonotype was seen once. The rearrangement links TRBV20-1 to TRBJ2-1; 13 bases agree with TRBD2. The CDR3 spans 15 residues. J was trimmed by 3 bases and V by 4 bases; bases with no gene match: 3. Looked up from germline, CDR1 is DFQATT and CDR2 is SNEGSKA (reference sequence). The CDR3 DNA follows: TGCAGTGCTATAGGACTAGCGGGAGACTACAATGAGCAGTTCTTC. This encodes CSAIGLAGDYNEQFF.

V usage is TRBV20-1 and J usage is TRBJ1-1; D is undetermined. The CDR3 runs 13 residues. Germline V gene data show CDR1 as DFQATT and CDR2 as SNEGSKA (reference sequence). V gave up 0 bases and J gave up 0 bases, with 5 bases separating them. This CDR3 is CSAREDMNTEAFF. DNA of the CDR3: TGCAGTGCTAGAGAAGACATGAACACTGAAGCTTTCTTT.

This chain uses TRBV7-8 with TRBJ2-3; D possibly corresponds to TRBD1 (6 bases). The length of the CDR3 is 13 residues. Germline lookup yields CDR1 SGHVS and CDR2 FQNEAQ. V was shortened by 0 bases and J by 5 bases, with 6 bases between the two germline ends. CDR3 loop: CASSLAQGDTQYF. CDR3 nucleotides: TGTGCCAGCAGCTTAGCACAGGGAGATACGCAGTATTTT.

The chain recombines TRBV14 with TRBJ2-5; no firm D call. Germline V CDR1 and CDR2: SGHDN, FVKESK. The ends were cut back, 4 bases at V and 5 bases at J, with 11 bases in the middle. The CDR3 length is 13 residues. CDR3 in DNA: TGTGCCAGCAGCCGAGGAATGGGGGAGACCCAGTACTTC. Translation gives CASSRGMGETQYF.

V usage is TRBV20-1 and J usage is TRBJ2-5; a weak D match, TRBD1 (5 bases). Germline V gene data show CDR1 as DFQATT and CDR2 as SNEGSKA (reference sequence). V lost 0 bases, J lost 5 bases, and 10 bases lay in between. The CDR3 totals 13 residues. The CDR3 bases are TGCAGTGCTAGAGAGTACCAGGGCGAGACCCAGTACTTC. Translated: CSAREYQGETQYF.

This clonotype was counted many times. The chain's CDR3 is CASSQDMNRGPGELFF. CDR3 DNA: TGCGCCAGCAGCCAAGACATGAACAGGGGGCCCGGGGAGCTGTTTTTT. The V gene is TRBV4-3, the J gene TRBJ2-2; TRBD1 aligns across 9 bases. This CDR3 is 16 amino acids long. The ends lost 0 bases at V and 6 bases at J; junction bases unmatched: 5. Germline loops: CDR1 LGHNA, CDR2 YSLEER.

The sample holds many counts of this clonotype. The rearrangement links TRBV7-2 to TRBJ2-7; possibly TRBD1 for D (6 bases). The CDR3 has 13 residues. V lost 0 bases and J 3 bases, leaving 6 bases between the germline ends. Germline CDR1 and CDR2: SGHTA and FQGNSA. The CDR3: CASSLAGGYEQYF. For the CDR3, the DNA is TGTGCCAGCAGCTTAGCAGGGGGCTACGAGCAGTACTTC.

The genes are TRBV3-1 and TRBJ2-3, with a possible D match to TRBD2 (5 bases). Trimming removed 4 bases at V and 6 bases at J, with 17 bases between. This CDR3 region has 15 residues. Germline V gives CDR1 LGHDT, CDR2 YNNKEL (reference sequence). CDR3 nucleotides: TGTGCCAGCAGCCCAGTGACTCCCGGCGGGGATACGCAGTATTTT. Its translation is CASSPVTPGGDTQYF.

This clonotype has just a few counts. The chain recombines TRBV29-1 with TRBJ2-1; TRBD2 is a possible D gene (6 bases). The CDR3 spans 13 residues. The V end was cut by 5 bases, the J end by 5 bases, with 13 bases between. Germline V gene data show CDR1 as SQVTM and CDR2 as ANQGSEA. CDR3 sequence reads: CSVHKTSNNEQFF. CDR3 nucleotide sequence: TGCAGCGTTCACAAAACTAGCAACAATGAGCAGTTCTTC.

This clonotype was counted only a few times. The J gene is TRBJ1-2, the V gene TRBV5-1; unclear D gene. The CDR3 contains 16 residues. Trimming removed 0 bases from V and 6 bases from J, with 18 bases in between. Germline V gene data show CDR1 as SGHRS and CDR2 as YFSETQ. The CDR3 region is CASSLGSVQGPDGYTF. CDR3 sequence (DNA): TGCGCCAGCAGCTTGGGTTCAGTCCAAGGACCCGATGGCTACACCTTC.

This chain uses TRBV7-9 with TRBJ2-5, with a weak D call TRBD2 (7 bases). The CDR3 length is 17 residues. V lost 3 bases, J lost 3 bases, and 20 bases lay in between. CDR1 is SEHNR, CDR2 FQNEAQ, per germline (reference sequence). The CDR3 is CASSFLPGGGPEETQYF. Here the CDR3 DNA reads TGTGCCAGCAGCTTCCTCCCCGGCGGGGGCCCTGAAGAGACCCAGTACTTC.

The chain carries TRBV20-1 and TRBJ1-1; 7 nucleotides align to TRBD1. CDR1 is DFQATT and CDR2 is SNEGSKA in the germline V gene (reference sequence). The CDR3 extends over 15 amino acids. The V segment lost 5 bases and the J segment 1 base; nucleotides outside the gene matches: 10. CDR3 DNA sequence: TGCAGTGCTCCGAAGCAGGGGGGGGGGAACACTGAAGCTTTCTTT. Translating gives CSAPKQGGGNTEAFF.

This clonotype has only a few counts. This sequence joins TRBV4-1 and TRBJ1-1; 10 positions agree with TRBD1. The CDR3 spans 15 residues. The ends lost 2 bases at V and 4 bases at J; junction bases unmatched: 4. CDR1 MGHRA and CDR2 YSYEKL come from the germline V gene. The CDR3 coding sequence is TGCGCCAGCAGCCAACCACGGACAGGGGGCACTGAAGCTTTCTTT. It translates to CASSQPRTGGTEAFF.

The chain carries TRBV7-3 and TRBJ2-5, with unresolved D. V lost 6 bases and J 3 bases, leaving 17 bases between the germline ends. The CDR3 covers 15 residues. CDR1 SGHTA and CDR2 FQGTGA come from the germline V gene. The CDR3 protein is CASSIGLDLEETQYF. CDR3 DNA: TGTGCCAGCAGTATCGGCCTTGACTTAGAAGAGACCCAGTACTTC.

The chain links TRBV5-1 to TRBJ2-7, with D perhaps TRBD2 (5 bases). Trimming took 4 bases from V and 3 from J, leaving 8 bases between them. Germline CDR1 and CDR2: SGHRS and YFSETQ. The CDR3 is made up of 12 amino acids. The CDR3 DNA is TGCGCCAGCAGCCCGGACTTCTACGAGCAGTACTTC. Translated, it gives CASSPDFYEQYF.

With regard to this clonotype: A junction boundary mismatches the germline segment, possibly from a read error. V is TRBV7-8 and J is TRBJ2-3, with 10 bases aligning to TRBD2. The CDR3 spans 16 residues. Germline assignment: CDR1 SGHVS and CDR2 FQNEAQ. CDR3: CASSLVSSGGPDTQYF. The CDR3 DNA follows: TGTGCCAGCAGCTTAGTGTCTAGCGGGGGCCCAGATACGCAGTACTTT.

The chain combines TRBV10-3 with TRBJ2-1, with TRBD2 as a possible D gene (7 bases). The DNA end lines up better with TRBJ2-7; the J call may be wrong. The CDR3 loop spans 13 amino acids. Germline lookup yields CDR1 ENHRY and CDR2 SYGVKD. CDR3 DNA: TGTGCCATCGGGGGGGACAACTCCTACGAGCAGTACTTC. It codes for CAIGGDNSYEQYF.

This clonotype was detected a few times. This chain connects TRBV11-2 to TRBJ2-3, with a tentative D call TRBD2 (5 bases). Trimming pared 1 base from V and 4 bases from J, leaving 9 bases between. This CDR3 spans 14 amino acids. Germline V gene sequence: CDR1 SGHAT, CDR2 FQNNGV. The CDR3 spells CASSLVGGSDTQYF. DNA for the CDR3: TGTGCCAGCAGCTTAGTGGGCGGGTCAGATACGCAGTATTTT.

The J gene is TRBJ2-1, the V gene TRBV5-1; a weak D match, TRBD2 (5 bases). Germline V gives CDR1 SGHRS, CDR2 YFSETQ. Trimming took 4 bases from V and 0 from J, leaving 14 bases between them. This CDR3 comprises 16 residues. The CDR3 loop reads CASSRTYQSSYNEQFF. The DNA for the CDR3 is TGCGCCAGCAGCAGGACTTATCAGAGCTCCTACAATGAGCAGTTCTTC.

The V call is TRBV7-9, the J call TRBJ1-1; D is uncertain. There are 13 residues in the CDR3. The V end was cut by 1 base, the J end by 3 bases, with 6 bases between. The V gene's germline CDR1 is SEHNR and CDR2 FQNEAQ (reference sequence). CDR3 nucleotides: TGTGCCAGCAGCTTAGGGACCTACACTGAAGCTTTCTTT. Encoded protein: CASSLGTYTEAFF.